A single sample gave rise to the 5 T cell receptor beta chains below, sequenced in a study of response to subunit inactivated influenza vaccine (dated by TCRdb to between 2018 and 2020). The library was prepared using RT-PCR. Data came from an Illumina HiSeq 2500. TCRdb handled the public reads itself, with Q25 trimming in fastp and clone calling in MiXCR, and kept productive beta chains. One record per CDR3 amino acid sequence lists the most common genes and DNA. The sample has about 540,000 distinct CDR3 sequences on record, approximately 20% of them singletons. 2.5% to 3% of the sample is held by the ten biggest clonotypes. The sample was also reused in another study, on T cells expressing NK-cell markers. Looking at the second paper: TCR beta cDNA libraries were prepared using 5'RACE template switching, which introduced a universal primer site and unique molecular identifiers.

The source material was CD4+ T cells sorted from PBMCs, sampled roughly 12 days after vaccination. All receptors derive from a man aged 50 or older who received an inactivated influenza vaccine. Donor details come from another sample of the same person, matched by shared clones.

Only one count was recorded for this clonotype. This rearrangement joins TRBV9 to TRBJ2-1; the match to TRBD2 covers 13 bases. The V segment lost 3 bases and the J segment 6 bases; nucleotides outside the gene matches: 6. The germline V gene has CDR1 SGDLS and CDR2 YYNGEE. This CDR3 contains 16 residues. The CDR3 here is CASSAMTSGRFNEQFF. CDR3 coding DNA: TGTGCCAGCAGCGCGATGACTAGCGGGAGGTTCAATGAGCAGTTCTTC.

This clonotype turned up a few times. This chain connects TRBV20-1 to TRBJ2-1; D possibly matches TRBD1 or TRBD2 (5 bases each). V lost 6 bases to trimming and J lost 7 bases, with 22 bases between them. The CDR3 is made up of 15 amino acids. In germline, CDR1 is DFQATT, CDR2 SNEGSKA (reference sequence). The CDR3 region is CSAISGSSGANEQFF. Here the CDR3 DNA reads TGCAGTGCGATTTCAGGGTCATCCGGGGCTAATGAGCAGTTCTTC.

This clonotype showed up just a few times. V and J are TRBV21-1 and TRBJ2-1; no check of the table's D call, TRBD1, against the DNA was made. TRBV21-1 is classified as a pseudogene. This CDR3 has 16 residues. The CDR3 loop reads CASSKKTESSYNEQFF. In DNA, the CDR3 is TGTGCCAGCAGCAAAAAGACAGAGAGCTCCTACAATGAGCAGTTCTTC.

This clonotype was counted a few times. The chain combines TRBV5-1 with TRBJ1-1; D is ambiguous. V was shortened by 1 base and J by 1 base, with 5 bases between the two germline ends. CDR3 length: 13 residues. Per germline, CDR1 SGHRS and CDR2 YFSETQ. This chain's CDR3 is CASSLSTNTEAFF. The CDR3 nucleotides are TGCGCCAGCAGCTTGAGCACGAACACTGAAGCTTTCTTT.

This chain connects TRBV15 to TRBJ2-7; 12 bases are shared with TRBD1. CDR1 and CDR2 (germline): LNHNV, YYDKDF (reference sequence). The CDR3 is 15 residues long. Germline trimming cut 4 bases from V and 4 bases from J; bases unmatched to any gene: 5. The CDR3 coding sequence is TGTGCCACCAGCAAGGGACAGGGGGCGGGATACGAGCAGTACTTC. This sequence encodes CATSKGQGAGYEQYF.